Ten or more counts support the clone carrying this TCR beta chain. The target antigen is unknown. The data derive from a study of neurological immune-mediated disorders. Findings and caveats of the study: Association of the multiple sclerosis repertoire cluster with clinical or MRI features was not observed for any feature.

5'RACE with 10-nucleotide random UMIs generated the cDNA. Over 200 million TCR-beta sequences (from 15-18 subjects) were yielded by each sequencing run. TCRdb recomputed calls from the 5' RACE reads with MiXCR, one row per CDR3 protein. The sample includes 66,000 or so distinct CDR3 sequences, under 5% of them seen just once. Stored at -80 C, 2 million PBMCs were the source of the unsorted libraries. The specimen was PBMCs. The clonotype originates from a man aged 25-45 years with multiple sclerosis.

For the CDR3, the DNA is TGTGCCTGGAGTTCCGCGGTCCAAGGGGCCCAGCATTTT. Protein: CAWSSAVQGAQHF. The rearrangement uses TRBV30 and TRBJ1-5; perhaps TRBD1 as D (5 bases). The ends were cut back, 2 bases at V and 11 bases at J, with 16 bases in the middle. Germline V gene lookup returns CDR1 GTSNPN and CDR2 SVGIG (reference sequence). There are 13 residues in the CDR3.